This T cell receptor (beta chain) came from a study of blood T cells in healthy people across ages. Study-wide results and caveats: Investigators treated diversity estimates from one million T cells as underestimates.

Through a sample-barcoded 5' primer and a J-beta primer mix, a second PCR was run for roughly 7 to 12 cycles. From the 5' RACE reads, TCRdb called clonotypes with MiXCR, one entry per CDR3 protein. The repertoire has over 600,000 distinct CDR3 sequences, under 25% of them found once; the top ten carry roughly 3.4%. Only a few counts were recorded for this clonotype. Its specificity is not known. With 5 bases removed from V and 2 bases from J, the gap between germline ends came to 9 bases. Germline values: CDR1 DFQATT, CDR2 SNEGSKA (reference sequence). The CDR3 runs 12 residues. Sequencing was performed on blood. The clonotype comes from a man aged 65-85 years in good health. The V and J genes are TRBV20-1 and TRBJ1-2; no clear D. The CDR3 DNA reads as TGCAGTGCTGAGGACGGAAACTATGGCTACACCTTC. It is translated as CSAEDGNYGYTF.